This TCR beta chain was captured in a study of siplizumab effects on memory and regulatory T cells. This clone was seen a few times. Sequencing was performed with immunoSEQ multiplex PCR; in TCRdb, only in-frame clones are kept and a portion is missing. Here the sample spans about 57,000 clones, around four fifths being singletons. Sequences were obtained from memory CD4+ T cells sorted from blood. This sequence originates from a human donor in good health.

CDR3 protein: CASSTRWDTEAFF. CDR3 coding DNA: TGCGCCAGCAGCACCCGTTGGGACACTGAAGCTTTCTTT. The chain has TRBV5-1 and TRBJ1-1; the D is unclear. Trimming cost V 4 bases and J 3 bases, with 10 bases left between them. CDR3 size: 13 residues. Germline loops: CDR1 SGHRS, CDR2 YFSETQ.